These T cell receptor beta chains were read from a single sample in a study of vaccination and CD4 T cells after COVID-19. MiXCR, applied by TCRdb to the PCR reads, yields one record per CDR3 protein. The sample has 15,000 to 25,000 distinct CDR3 sequences, around 41% seen once. No cognate antigen is known for these TCRs. Sequenced: cultured CD4+ T cells from blood. Receptor source: a human donor with COVID-19. CDR3s include the opening cysteine and the closing phenylalanine or tryptophan. D genes are given only for firm matches. Clone size appears in some rows only: once, few, many, or a class for an expanded clone.

TRBJ2-3	TRBD2	NA	TRBV6-2/TRBV6-3	CASRGVAGGGTDTQYF	TGTGCCAGCAGGGGAGTAGCGGGGGGTGGCACAGATACGCAGTATTTT
TRBJ2-5	NA	NA	TRBV18	CASSPNYQETQYF	TGTGCCAGCTCACCAAACTATCAAGAGACCCAGTACTTC
TRBJ1-1	TRBD1	NA	TRBV6-4	CASSAGTATEAFF	TGTGCCAGCAGTGCCGGGACAGCCACTGAAGCTTTCTTT
TRBJ2-6	NA	NA	TRBV10-3	CAISDGSGANVLTF	TGTGCCATCAGTGACGGCTCTGGGGCCAACGTCCTGACTTTC
TRBJ2-2	NA	few	TRBV20-1	CSARDPPGGELFF	TGCAGTGCTAGAGATCCCCCCGGGGGGGAGCTGTTTTTT
TRBJ1-5	NA	NA	TRBV5-6	CASSQGPDQPQHF	TGTGCCAGCAGCCAAGGGCCGGATCAGCCCCAGCATTTT
TRBJ1-4	NA	NA	TRBV27	CASTRSGGRGEKLFF	TGTGCCAGCACTCGAAGCGGGGGCCGAGGGGAAAAACTGTTTTTT
TRBJ2-1	TRBD1	NA	TRBV12-3/TRBV12-4	CASSLGTGTGDNEQFF	TGTGCCAGCAGTTTAGGTACCGGGACAGGAGACAATGAGCAGTTCTTC
TRBJ1-2	NA	NA	TRBV20-1	CSASPGVANYGYTF	TGCAGTGCTAGCCCAGGGGTAGCTAACTATGGCTACACCTTC
TRBJ2-1	NA	once	TRBV5-1	CASGPLLGNNEQFF	TGCGCCAGCGGGCCTCTTTTGGGGAACAATGAGCAGTTCTTC
TRBJ2-7	NA	few	TRBV11-3	CASSFGGGSSYEQYF	TGTGCCAGCAGCTTTGGTGGGGGAAGCTCCTACGAGCAGTACTTC
TRBJ1-5	NA	NA	TRBV27	CASSLSSAVAGNQPQHF	TGTGCCAGCAGTTTATCGAGTGCCGTGGCCGGCAATCAGCCCCAGCATTTT
TRBJ1-1	NA	NA	TRBV12-3/TRBV12-4	CASSFGQNTEAFF	TGTGCCAGCAGTTTTGGACAGAACACTGAAGCTTTCTTT
TRBJ1-6	TRBD1	few	TRBV6-5	CASSSTGQGSPLHF	TGTGCCAGCAGTTCGACAGGGCAGGGTTCACCCCTCCACTTT
TRBJ1-1	NA	once	TRBV29-1	CSAEPTGKTEAFF	TGCAGCGCCGAACCCACAGGGAAGACTGAAGCTTTCTTT
TRBJ1-5	NA	NA	TRBV5-1	CASSLAEGQPQHF	TGCGCCAGCAGCTTGGCGGAGGGTCAGCCCCAGCATTTT
TRBJ2-3	NA	NA	TRBV21-1	CASSNRDSCRTQYF	TGTGCCAGCAGCAATAGGGACTCTTGTCGGACGCAGTATTTT
TRBJ1-2	TRBD1	few	TRBV7-2	CASSTRTGGVHGYTF	TGTGCCAGCAGCACGAGGACAGGGGGCGTCCATGGCTACACCTTC
TRBJ1-2	TRBD1	NA	TRBV10-3	CAISVDRGNYGYTF	TGTGCCATCAGTGTCGACAGGGGTAACTATGGCTACACCTTC
TRBJ2-3	NA	NA	TRBV20-1	CSARDEALASTDTQYF	TGCAGTGCTAGAGATGAGGCACTAGCTAGCACAGATACGCAGTATTTT
TRBJ2-7	NA	NA	TRBV25-1	CASSEGGLSYEQYF	TGTGCCAGCAGTGAAGGAGGGCTCTCCTACGAGCAGTACTTC
TRBJ1-6	NA	NA	TRBV19	CASSGLVGDTNSPLHF	TGTGCCAGTAGTGGATTAGTAGGGGACACTAATTCACCCCTCCACTTT